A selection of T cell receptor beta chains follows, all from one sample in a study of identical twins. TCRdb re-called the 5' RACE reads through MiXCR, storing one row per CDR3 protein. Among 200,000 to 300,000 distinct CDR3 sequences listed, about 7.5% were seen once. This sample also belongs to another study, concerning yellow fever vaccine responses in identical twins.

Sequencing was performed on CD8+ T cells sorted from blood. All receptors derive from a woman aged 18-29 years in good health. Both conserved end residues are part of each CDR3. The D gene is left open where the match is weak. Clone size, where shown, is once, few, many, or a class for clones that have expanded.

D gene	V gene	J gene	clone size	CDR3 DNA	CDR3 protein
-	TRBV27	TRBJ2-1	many	TGTGCCAGCAGCCTCAATGGGGGGCCGGTCTACAATGAGCAGTTCTTC	CASSLNGGPVYNEQFF
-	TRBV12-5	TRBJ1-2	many	TGTGCTAGTGGAACAGGAGTCCGAGGCTACACCTTC	CASGTGVRGYTF
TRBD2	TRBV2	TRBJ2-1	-	TGTGCCAGCAGGGCCACACCTAGCGGGAGAGGGTACAATGAGCAGTTCTTC	CASRATPSGRGYNEQFF
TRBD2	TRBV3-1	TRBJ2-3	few	TGTGCCAGCAGCCAAGGCGGGGGGGAAAGAGATACGCAGTATTTT	CASSQGGGERDTQYF
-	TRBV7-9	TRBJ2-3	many	TGTGCCAGCAGCTTAGCGGGGGGCTCTAGCACAGATACGCAGTATTTT	CASSLAGGSSTDTQYF
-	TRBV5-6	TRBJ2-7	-	TGTGCCAGCAGCGGCGCCAGTGCCGAGCAGTACTTC	CASSGASAEQYF
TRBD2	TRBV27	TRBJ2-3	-	TGTGCCAGCAGTTCGTTACTAGCGGGAGGTGGAGATACGCAGTATTTT	CASSSLLAGGGDTQYF
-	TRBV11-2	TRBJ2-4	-	TGTGCCAGCAGCTTCTACGTAGGGGGTTTCAGCGGCCCTGGCGGCTTTCAGTACTTC	CASSFYVGGFSGPGGFQYF
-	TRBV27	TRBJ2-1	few	TGTGCCAGCAGTCGGCTCGGCAGGGGACATTACAATGAGCAGTTCTTC	CASSRLGRGHYNEQFF
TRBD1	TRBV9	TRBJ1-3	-	TGTGCCAGCAGCGGAGACACAGGGGCTGGAAACACCATATATTTT	CASSGDTGAGNTIYF
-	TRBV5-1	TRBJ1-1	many	TGCGCCAGCAGCGCCTCAGGGAATTTAAACACTGAAGCTTTCTTT	CASSASGNLNTEAFF
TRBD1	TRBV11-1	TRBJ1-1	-	TGTGCCAGCAGACACGGCGGCCGGGACAGCATCATGAACACTGAAGCTTTCTTT	CASRHGGRDSIMNTEAFF
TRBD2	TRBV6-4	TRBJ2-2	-	TGTGCCAGCAGTGACTCCGCGGGGGGGCCGGACACCGGGGAGCTGTTTTTT	CASSDSAGGPDTGELFF
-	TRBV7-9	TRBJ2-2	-	-	CASSLGAGSCFF
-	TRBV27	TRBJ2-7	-	TGTGCCAGCAGTTTACGGGGATCCCGACCGACCTACGAGCAGTACTTC	CASSLRGSRPTYEQYF
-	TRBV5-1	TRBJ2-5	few	TGCGCCAGCACCCGGGGAGCAGAGACCCAGTACTTC	CASTRGAETQYF
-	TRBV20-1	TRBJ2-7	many	TGCAGTGCTAGAGCTGGGACCTACGAGCAGTACTTC	CSARAGTYEQYF
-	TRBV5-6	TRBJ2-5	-	TGTGCCAGCAGCTTGGAGGCAGGGTCCCGGGAGACCCAGTACTTC	CASSLEAGSRETQYF
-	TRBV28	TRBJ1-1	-	TGTGCCAGCAGTTTATTGGGCACTGAAGCTTTCTTT	CASSLLGTEAFF
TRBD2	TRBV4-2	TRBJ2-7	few	TGTGCCAGCAGCCAAGATCGGAGCGGGGTGCTGGACGAGCAGTACTTC	CASSQDRSGVLDEQYF
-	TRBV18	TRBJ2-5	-	TGTGCCAGCTCACCTACACATCCCGGGGAGACCCAGTACTTC	CASSPTHPGETQYF
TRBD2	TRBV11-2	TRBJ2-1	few	TGTGCCAGCAGCTTAGACGGTAGCGGGAGCTCCTACAATGAGCAGTTCTTC	CASSLDGSGSSYNEQFF
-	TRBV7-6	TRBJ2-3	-	TGTGCCAGCAGCTCCGGACCTAGGGATACGCAGTATTTT	CASSSGPRDTQYF
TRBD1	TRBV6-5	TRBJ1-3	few	TGTGCCAGCAGTTACGAGGCGACAGGGGCTGGAAACACCATATATTTT	CASSYEATGAGNTIYF
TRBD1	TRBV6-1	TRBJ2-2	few	TGTGCCAGCAGTCCACACCGGGACAGCTACACCGGGGAGCTGTTTTTT	CASSPHRDSYTGELFF
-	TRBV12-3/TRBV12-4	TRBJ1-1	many	TGTGCCAGCAGTCCAGTGGGGTTCGCCATGAACACTGAAGCTTTCTTT	CASSPVGFAMNTEAFF
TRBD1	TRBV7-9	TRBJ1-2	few	TGTGCCAGCAGCTTATCGCCCGGACAGGGAAGCTCCTATGGCTACACCTTC	CASSLSPGQGSSYGYTF
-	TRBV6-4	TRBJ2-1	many	TGTGCCAGCAGTGACTCCAGGGGAGGGAATGAGCAGTTCTTC	CASSDSRGGNEQFF
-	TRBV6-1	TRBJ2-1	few	TGTGCCAACAAAGGGCACAGGCGGCACGAACGCAATGAGCAGTTCTTC	CANKGHRRHERNEQFF
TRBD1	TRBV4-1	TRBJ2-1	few	TGCGCCAGCAGCCAAGTTGAAGGGGGCTTGGGCTCCTACAATGAGCAGTTCTTC	CASSQVEGGLGSYNEQFF
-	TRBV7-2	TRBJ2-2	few	TGTGCCAGCAGCTATGACTGGAACACCGGGGAGCTGTTTTTT	CASSYDWNTGELFF
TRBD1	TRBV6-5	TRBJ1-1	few	TGTGCCAGCAGTTCGGGACAGACGCTAACTGAAGCTTTCTTT	CASSSGQTLTEAFF
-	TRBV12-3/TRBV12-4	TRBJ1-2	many	TGTGCCAGCAGCACACCCGCTGGTGGCTACACCTTC	CASSTPAGGYTF
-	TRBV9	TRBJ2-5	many	TGTGCCAGCAGCGACCGACAGCAAGAGACCCAGTACTTC	CASSDRQQETQYF
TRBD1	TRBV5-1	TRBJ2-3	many	TGCGCCAGCAGCCCCCGGGACAGGATACCAGATACGCAGTATTTT	CASSPRDRIPDTQYF
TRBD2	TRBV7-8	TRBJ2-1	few	TGTGCCAGCAGCCCTGGGGGGGGGGTCTACAATGAGCAGTTCTTC	CASSPGGGVYNEQFF
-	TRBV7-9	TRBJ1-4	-	TGTGCCAGCAGCCCTCCCGGGCTTGCAACTAATGAAAAACTGTTTTTT	CASSPPGLATNEKLFF
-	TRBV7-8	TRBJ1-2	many	TGTGCCAGCAGTCCCGAACAGGGAGGGTTTGGCTACACCTTC	CASSPEQGGFGYTF
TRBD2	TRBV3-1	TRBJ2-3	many	TGTGCCAGCAGCCACTCTAGCGGGGAGACAAGATCTAGCACAGATACGCAGTATTTT	CASSHSSGETRSSTDTQYF
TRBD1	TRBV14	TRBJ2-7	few	TGTGCCAGCAGCCCGACAGGGGCGACCTACGAGCAGTACTTC	CASSPTGATYEQYF
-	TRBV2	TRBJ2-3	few	TGTGCCAGCAGTATGGGGGATACGCAGTATTTT	CASSMGDTQYF
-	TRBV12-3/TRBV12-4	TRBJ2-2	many	TGTGCCAGCAGTATTAGCGGAGTATACACCGGGGAGCTGTTTTTT	CASSISGVYTGELFF
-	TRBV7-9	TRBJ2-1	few	TGTGCCAGCAGCCCCGGACTTGAGCAGTTCTTC	CASSPGLEQFF
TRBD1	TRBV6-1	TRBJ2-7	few	TGTGCCAGCAGGACAGGGGAAGGCTCCTACGAGCAGTACTTC	CASRTGEGSYEQYF
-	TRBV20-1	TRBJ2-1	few	TGCAGTGCTAGAGATAAAGATGCAGCCTCCTACAATGAGCAGTTCTTC	CSARDKDAASYNEQFF
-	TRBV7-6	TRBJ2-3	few	TGTGCCAGCAGCTTAGTTGGCGGGGCCACAGATACGCAGTATTTT	CASSLVGGATDTQYF
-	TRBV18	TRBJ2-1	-	TGTGCCAGCTCACCCCTGGACACCCGTAATGAGCAGTTCTTC	CASSPLDTRNEQFF
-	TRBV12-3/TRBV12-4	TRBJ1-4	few	TGTGCCAGCAGTCCAGGGTGGGGTGATGAAAAACTGTTTTTT	CASSPGWGDEKLFF
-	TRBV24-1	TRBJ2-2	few	TGTGCCACCAGTGATACCCTTGTGACCGGGGAGCTGTTTTTT	CATSDTLVTGELFF